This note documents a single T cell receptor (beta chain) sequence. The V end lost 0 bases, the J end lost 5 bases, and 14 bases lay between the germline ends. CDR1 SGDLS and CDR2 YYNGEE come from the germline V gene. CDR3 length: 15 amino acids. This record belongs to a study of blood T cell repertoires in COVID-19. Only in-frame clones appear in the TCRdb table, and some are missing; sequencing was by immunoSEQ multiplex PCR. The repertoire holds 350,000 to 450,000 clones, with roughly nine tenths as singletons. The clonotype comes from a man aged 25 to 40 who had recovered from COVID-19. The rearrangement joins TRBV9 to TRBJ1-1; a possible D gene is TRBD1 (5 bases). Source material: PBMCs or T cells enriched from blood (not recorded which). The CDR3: CASSVAPGGETEAFF. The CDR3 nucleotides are TGTGCCAGCAGCGTAGCCCCGGGGGGGGAAACTGAAGCTTTCTTT.